The sequence of this T cell receptor beta chain was determined in a study of blood T cells in healthy people across ages. A sample-barcoded 5' primer and a J-beta primer mix were used in a second PCR of roughly 7 to 11 cycles. Each cDNA molecule was tagged by a template-switch adaptor with 12 random nucleotides. TCRdb recomputed calls from the 5' RACE reads with MiXCR, one row per CDR3 protein. Found here are nearly 800,000 distinct CDR3 sequences, just over 55% of them singletons; the top ten hold more than 25%. The V gene end was trimmed by 0 bases and the J gene end by 4 bases; junction bases not matched to a gene: 3. Germline V lookup: CDR1 DFQATT, CDR2 SNEGSKA (reference sequence). The CDR3 covers 14 residues.

This sequence originates from a middle-aged man in good health. Source material: blood. The chain employs TRBV20-1 and TRBJ2-7; 10 bases agree with TRBD2. As DNA, the CDR3 is TGCAGTGCTAGAGATGTAGCGGGAGGTTACGAGCAGTACTTC. Translating it yields CSARDVAGGYEQYF.